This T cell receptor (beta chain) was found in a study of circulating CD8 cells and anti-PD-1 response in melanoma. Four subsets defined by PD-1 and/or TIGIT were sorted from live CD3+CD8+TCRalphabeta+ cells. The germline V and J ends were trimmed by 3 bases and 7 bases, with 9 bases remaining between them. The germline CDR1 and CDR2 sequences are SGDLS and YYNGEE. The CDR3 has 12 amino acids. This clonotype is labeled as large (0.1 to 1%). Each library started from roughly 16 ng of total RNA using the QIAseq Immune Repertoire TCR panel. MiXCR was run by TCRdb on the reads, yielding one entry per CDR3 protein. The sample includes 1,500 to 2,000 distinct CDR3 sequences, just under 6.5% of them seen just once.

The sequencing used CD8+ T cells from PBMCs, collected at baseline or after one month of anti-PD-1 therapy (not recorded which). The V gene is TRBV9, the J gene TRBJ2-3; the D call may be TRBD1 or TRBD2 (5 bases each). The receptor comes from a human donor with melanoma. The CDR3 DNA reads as TGTGCCAGCAGCGGGGGGATAAATACGCAGTATTTT. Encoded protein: CASSGGINTQYF.